This paragraph reports one T cell receptor beta chain. This clone came up once. Its antigen is still unknown. No much larger clone is present one base from it, and per-base qualities are unavailable. Spanning cysteine to phenylalanine, the CDR3 consists of 15 amino acids. Of all the DNA, just the CDR3 is kept, 45 bases in frame from base 1. V was cut back by 4 bases and J by 2 bases, leaving a gap of 16 bases between them. CDR1 is given as SGHRS and CDR2 as YFSETQ, both from the germline V gene. The data were taken from a study of OX40 agonist ivuxolimab in advanced cancers. With regard to the full study: Ivuxolimab was a fully human IgG2 agonistic monoclonal antibody targeting the costimulatory receptor OX40 (CD134). Intravenous ivuxolimab was administered to patients every 2 weeks at six dose levels: 0.01, 0.1, 0.3, 1.5, 3 and 10 mg/kg. Of the roughly 51 dose-escalation patients, hepatocellular carcinoma was present in about 19, melanoma in roughly 15, renal cell carcinoma in 9 and head and neck cancer in 9. A male proportion of 70% to 90% and a mean age of around 60 years, ranging from 23 to 79, were recorded for the dose-escalation cohort. Prior anti-PD-1, anti-PD-L1 or anti-CTLA-4 therapy was permitted, and approximately 40% of dose-escalation patients had received checkpoint inhibitors. Partial responses were achieved by three dose-escalation patients, of whom one had hepatocellular carcinoma and two had cutaneous melanoma. The purpose of peripheral TCRbeta sequencing was to test whether ivuxolimab changed TCR sequence diversity and led to clonal T-cell expansion. The paper covers the monotherapy dose-escalation part of the phase I ivuxolimab trial, which included N = 52 patients.

The trial excluded patients who had a history of autoimmune disease or who were on systemic immunosuppression. Peripheral blood for TCR sequencing was drawn from every dose cohort at baseline, at cycle 4 day 1 and at cycle 7 day 1. Samples came from an open-label, multicenter, first-in-human phase I dose-escalation trial of ivuxolimab. The trial enrolled adults with locally advanced or metastatic head and neck squamous cell, hepatocellular, melanoma or renal cell carcinoma. CD4+ and CD8+ T cells were sorted separately from peripheral blood before TCR sequencing. For sequencing of the TCRbeta CDR3 region, genomic DNA was extracted from the sorted cells. TCRbeta CDR3 regions were sequenced using the immunoSEQ Assay. TCRdb stores this immuneACCESS table with in-frame sequences only. Part of the clones is absent; in the studies checked, under half of the shortfall reflects unresolved V genes, and no reason is known for the rest. The sample table shows around 50,000 clones, and 83% are seen once. The leading ten clones occupy roughly 3.3% of the sample.

The paper as a whole reports these results and caveats: At doses from 0.1 to 3.0 mg/kg, clonal expansion was seen in both CD4+ and CD8+ blood T cells between baseline and week 6. Low levels of normalized T-cell clonal expansion were also seen in some nonresponding patients. The antigen specificity of the clonally expanded peripheral T cells was not determined. After ivuxolimab, more expanded clones were found on average in CD8+ T cells than in CD4+ T cells. In the 0.1-3.0 mg/kg groups, partial responders had among the lowest normalized peripheral clonal expansion, particularly in CD8+ T cells.

The receptor was derived from an adult with an advanced solid tumor such as melanoma, head and neck, liver or kidney cancer. The material sequenced was CD4+ or CD8+ T cells sorted from blood, taken in a trial of the OX40 agonist ivuxolimab. The chain is assembled from TRBV5-1 and TRBJ2-7; the best D guess is TRBD2, with 5 bases matching. DNA sequence: TGCGCCAGCAGCGGGCCTGGCGGGCCACCCTACGAGCAGTACTTC. Its translation reads: CASSGPGGPPYEQYF.